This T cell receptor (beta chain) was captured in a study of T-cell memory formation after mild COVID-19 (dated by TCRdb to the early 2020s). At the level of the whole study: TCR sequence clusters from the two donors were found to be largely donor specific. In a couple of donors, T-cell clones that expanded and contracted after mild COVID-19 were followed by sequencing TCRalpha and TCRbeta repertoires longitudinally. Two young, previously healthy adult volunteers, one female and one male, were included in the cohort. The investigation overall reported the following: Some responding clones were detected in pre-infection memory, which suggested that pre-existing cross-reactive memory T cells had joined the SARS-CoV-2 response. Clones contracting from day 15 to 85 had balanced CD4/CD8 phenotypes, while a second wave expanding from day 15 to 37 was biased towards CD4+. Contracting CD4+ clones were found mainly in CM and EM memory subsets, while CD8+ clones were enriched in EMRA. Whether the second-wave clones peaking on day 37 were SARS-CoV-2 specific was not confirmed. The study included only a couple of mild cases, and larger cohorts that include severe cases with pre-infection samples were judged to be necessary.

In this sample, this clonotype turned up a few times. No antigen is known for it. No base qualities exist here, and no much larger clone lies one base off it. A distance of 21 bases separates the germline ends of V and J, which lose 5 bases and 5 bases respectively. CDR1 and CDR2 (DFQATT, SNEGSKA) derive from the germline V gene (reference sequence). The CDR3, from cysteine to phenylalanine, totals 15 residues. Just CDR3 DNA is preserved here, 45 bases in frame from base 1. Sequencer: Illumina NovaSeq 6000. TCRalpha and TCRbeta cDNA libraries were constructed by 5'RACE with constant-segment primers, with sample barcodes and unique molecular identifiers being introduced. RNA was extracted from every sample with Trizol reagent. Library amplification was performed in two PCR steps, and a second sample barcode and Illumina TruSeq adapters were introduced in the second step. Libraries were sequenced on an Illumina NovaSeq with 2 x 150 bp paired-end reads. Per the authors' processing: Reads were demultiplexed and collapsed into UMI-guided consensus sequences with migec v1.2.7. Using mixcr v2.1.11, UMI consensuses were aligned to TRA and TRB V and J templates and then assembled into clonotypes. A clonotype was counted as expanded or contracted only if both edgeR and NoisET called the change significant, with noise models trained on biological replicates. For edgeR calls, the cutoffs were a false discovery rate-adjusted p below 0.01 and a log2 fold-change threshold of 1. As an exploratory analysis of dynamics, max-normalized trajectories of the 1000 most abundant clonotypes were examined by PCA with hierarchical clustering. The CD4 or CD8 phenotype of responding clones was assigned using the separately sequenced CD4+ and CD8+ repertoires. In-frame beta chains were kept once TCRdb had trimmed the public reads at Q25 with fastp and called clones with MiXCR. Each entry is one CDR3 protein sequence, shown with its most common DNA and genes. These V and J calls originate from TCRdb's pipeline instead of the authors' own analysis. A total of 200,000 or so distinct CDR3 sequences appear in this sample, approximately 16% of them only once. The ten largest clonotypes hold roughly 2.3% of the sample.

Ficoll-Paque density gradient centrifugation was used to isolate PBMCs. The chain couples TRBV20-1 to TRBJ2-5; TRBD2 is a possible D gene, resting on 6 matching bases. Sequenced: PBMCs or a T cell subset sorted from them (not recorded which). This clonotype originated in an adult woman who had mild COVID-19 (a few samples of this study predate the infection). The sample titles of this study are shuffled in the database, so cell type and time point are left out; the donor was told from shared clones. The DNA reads TGCAGTGCTTCTATTCCGGGGACTCCCCAGGAGACCCAGTACTTC. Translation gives CSASIPGTPQETQYF.